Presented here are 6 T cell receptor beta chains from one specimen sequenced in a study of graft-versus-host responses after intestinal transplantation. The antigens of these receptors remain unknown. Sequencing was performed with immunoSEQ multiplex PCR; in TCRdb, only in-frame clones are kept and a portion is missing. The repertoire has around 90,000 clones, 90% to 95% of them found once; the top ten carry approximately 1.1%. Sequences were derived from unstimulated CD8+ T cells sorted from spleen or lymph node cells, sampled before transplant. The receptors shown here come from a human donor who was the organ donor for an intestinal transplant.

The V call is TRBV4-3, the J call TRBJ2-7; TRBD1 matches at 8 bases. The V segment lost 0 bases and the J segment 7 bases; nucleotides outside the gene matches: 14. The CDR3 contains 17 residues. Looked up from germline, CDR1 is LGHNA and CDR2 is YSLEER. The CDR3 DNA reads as TGCGCCAGCAGCCAAGATGGACCGGGACAGGTGGGGCAGGAGCAGTACTTC. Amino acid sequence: CASSQDGPGQVGQEQYF.

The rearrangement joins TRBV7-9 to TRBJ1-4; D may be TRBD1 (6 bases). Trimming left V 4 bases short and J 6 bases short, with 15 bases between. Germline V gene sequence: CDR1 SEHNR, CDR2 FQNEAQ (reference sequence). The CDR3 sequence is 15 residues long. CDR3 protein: CASSSDRSGYEKLFF. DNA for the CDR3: TGTGCCAGCAGCTCTGACAGGTCTGGCTATGAAAAACTGTTTTTT.

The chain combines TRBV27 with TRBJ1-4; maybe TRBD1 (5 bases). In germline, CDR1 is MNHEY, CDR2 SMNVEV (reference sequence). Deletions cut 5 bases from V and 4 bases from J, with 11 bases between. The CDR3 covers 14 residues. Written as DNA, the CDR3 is TGTGCCAGCAGTGAAGGGGCCTATAATGAAAAACTGTTTTTT. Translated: CASSEGAYNEKLFF.

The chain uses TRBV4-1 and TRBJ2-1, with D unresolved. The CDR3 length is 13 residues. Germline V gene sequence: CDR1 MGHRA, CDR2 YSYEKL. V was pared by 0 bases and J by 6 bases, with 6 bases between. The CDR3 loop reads CASSQEVSNEQFF. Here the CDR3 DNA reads TGCGCCAGCAGCCAAGAGGTTAGCAATGAGCAGTTCTTC.

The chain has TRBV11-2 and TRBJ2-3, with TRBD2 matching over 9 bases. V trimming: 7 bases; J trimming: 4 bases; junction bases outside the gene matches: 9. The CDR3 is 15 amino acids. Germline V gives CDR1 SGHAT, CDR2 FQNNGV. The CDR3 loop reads CASTRLAGPADTQYF. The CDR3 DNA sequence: TGTGCCAGCACTAGGCTAGCGGGGCCCGCAGATACGCAGTATTTT.

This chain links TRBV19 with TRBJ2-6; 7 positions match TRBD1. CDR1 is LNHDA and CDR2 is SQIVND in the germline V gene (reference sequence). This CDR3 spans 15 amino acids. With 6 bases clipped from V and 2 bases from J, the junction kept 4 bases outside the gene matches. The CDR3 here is CASSADRTGANVLTF. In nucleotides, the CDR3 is TGTGCCAGTAGCGCGGACAGGACTGGGGCCAACGTCCTGACTTTC.